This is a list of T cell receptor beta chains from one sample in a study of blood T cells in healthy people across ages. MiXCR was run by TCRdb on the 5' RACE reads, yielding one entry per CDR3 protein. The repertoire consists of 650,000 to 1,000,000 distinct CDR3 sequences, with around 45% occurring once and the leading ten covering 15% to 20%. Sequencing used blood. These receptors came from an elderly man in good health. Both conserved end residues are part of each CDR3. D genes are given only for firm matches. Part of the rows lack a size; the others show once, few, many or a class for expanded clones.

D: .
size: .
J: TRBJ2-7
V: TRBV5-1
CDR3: CASSSGQLDEQYF
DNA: TGCGCCAGCAGCTCGGGACAACTCGACGAGCAGTACTTC

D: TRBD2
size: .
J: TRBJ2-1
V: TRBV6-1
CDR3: CASGTSGTYNEQFF
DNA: TGTGCCAGCGGGACTAGCGGCACCTACAATGAGCAGTTCTTC

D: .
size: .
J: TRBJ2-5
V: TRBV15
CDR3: CATSRGVSLTDEQYF
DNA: TGTGCCACCAGCAGAGGCGTCTCCCTCACAGATGAGCAGTACTTC

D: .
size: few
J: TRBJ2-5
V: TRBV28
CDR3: CASSSGGPETQYF
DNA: TGTGCCAGCAGTTCCGGAGGGCCGGAGACCCAGTACTTC

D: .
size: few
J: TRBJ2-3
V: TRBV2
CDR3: CASSEVVDTQYF
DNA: TGTGCCAGCAGTGAAGTCGTTGATACGCAGTATTTT

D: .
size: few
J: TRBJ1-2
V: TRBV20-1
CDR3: CSAPTIQGTSYGYTF
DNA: TGCAGTGCCCCAACTATACAGGGTACAAGCTATGGCTACACCTTC

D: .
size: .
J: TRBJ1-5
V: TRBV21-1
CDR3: CASSKIWDRGRPQHF
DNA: TGTGCCAGCAGCAAGATTTGGGACAGGGGTAGGCCCCAGCATTTT

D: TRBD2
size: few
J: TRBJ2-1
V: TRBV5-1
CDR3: CASSSTSGSFSPHNEQFF
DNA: TGCGCCAGCAGCTCGACTAGCGGGAGTTTCTCCCCCCACAATGAGCAGTTCTTC

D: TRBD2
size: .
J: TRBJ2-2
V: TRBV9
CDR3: CASSVTSGENGELFF
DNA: TGTGCCAGCAGCGTGACTAGCGGAGAGAACGGGGAGCTGTTTTTT

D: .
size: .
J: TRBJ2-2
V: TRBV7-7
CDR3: CASSLEGGADTGELFF
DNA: TGTGCCAGCAGCTTAGAGGGGGGCGCAGACACCGGGGAGCTGTTTTTT

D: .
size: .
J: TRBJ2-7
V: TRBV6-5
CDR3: CASSYQRRPEQYF
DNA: TGTGCCAGCAGTTACCAGCGGAGACCCGAGCAGTACTTC

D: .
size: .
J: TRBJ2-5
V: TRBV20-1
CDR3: CSASYSAQETQYF
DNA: TGCAGTGCTAGTTATAGCGCTCAAGAGACCCAGTACTTC

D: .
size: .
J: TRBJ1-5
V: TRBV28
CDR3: CASSLVSAVYSNQPQHF
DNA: TGTGCCAGCAGTTTAGTCTCGGCAGTTTATAGCAATCAGCCCCAGCATTTT

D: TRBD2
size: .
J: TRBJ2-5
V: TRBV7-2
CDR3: CASSSRGTSGAWEQYF
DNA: TGTGCCAGCAGCTCCCGTGGGACTAGCGGGGCGTGGGAGCAGTACTTC

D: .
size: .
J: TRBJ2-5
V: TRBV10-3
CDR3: CAISELRTSQETQYF
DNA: TGTGCCATCAGTGAACTGAGGACTTCCCAAGAGACCCAGTACTTC

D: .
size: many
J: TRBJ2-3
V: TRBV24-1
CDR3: CATSDKGLYTDTQYF
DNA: TGTGCCACCAGTGACAAGGGACTGTACACAGATACGCAGTATTTT

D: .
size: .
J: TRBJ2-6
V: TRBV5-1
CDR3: CASSFRVSGANVLTF
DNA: TGCGCCAGCAGCTTCAGGGTATCTGGGGCCAACGTCCTGACTTTC

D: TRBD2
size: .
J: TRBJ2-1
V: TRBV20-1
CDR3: CSATKDLPGLVGNEQFF
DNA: TGCAGTGCTACTAAGGACCTTCCGGGACTAGTGGGCAATGAGCAGTTCTTC

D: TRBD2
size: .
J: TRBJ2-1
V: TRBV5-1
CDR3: CASSFTAGANNEQFF
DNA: TGCGCCAGCAGCTTCACAGCGGGAGCTAACAATGAGCAGTTCTTC